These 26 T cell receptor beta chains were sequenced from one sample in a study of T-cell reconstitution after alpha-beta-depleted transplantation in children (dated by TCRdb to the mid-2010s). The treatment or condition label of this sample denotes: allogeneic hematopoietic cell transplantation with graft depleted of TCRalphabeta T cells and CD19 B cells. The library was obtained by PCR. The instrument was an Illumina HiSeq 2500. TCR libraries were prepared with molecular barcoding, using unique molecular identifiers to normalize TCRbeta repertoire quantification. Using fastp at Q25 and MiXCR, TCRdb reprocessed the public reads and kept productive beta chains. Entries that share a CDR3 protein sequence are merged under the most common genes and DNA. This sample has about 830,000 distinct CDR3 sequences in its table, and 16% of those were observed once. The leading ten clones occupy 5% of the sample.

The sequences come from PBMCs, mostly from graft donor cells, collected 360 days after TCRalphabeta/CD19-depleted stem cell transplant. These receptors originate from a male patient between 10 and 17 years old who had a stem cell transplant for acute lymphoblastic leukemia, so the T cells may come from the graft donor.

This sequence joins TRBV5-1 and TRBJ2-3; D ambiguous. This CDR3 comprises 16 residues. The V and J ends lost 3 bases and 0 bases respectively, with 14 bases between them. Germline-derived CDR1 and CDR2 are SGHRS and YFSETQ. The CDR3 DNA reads TGCGCCAGCAGCTCTCCCCGACGACCAAGCACAGATACGCAGTATTTT. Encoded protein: CASSSPRRPSTDTQYF.

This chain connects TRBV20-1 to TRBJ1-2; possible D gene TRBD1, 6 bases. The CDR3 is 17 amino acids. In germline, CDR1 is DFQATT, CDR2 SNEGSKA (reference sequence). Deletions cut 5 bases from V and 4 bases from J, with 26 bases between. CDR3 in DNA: TGCAGTGCTCCCTCGAACAGGGATCGGGGTATGATCTATGGCTACACCTTC. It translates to CSAPSNRDRGMIYGYTF.

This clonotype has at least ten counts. This CDR3 reads CASSVGGGRTGELFF. The DNA for the CDR3 is TGTGCCAGCAGCGTAGGTGGGGGTAGAACCGGGGAGCTGTTTTTT. This sequence joins TRBV9 and TRBJ2-2; the D gene could be TRBD1 or TRBD2 (5 bases each). The CDR3 length is 15 residues. CDR1 is SGDLS, CDR2 YYNGEE, per germline. V lost 0 bases, J lost 5 bases, and 11 bases lay in between. Supplemented by reference TRBV9 and TRBJ2-2, the full variable domain reads DSGVTQTPKHLITATGQRVTLRCSPRSGDLSVYWYQQSLDQGLQFLIQYYNGEERAKGNILERFSAQQFPDLHSELNLSSLELGDSALYFCASSVGGGRTGELFFGEGSRLTVL.

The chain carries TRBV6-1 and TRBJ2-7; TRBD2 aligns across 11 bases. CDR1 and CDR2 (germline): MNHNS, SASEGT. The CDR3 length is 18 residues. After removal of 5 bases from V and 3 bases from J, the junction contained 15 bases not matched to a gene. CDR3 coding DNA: TGTGCCAGCAGTCCCCCGGGTGGTAGCGGGAGGGCTAGCTACGAGCAGTACTTC. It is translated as CASSPPGGSGRASYEQYF.

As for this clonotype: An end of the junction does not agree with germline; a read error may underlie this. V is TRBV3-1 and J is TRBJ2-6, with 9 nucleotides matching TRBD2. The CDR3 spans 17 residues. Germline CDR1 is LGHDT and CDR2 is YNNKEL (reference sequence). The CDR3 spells CASCQLAGYSGANVLTF. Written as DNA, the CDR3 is TGTGCCAGCTGCCAACTAGCGGGCTACTCTGGGGCCAACGTCCTGACTTTC.

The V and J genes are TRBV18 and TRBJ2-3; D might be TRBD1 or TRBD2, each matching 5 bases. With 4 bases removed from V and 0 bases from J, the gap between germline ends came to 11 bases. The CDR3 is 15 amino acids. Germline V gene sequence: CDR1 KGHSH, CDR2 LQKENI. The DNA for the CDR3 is TGTGCCAGCTCACACAAGTGGGGGAGCACAGATACGCAGTATTTT. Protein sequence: CASSHKWGSTDTQYF.

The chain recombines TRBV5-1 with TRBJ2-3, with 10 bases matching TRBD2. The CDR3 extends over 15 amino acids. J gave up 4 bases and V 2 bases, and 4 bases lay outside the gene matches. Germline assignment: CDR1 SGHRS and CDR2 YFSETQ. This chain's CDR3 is CASSFPSGSPDTQYF. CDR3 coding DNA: TGCGCCAGCAGCTTCCCTAGCGGGAGCCCAGATACGCAGTATTTT. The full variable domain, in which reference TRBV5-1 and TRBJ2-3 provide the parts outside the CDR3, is KAGVTQTPRYLIKTRGQQVTLSCSPISGHRSVSWYQQTPGQGLQFLFEYFSETQRNKGNFPGRFSGRQFSNSRSEMNVSTLELGDSALYLCASSFPSGSPDTQYFGPGTRLTVL.

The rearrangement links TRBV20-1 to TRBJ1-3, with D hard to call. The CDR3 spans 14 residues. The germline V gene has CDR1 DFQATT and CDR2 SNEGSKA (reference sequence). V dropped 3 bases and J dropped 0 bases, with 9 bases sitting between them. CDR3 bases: TGCAGTGCTAGCTTCGGATACTCTGGAAACACCATATATTTT. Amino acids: CSASFGYSGNTIYF.

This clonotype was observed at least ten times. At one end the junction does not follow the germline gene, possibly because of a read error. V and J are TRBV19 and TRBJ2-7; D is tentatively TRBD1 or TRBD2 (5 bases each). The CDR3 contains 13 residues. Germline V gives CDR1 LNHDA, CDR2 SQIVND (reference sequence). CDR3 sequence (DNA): TGTGCCAGCAGTATCGGGGCTTCCTACGAGCAGTACTTC. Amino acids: CASSIGASYEQYF.

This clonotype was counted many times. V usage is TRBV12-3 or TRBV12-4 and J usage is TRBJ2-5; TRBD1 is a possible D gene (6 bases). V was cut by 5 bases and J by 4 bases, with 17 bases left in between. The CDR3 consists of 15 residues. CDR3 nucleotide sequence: TGTGCCAGCAGTCCCCAGCTGGGGGCGGGAGAGACCCAGTACTTC. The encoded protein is CASSPQLGAGETQYF.

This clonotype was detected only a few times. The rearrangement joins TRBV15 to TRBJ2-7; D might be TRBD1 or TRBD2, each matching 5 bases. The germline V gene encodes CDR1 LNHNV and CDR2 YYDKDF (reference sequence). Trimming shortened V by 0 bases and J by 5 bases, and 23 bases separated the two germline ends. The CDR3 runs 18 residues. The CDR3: CATSRDTSWWGDENEQYF. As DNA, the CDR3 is TGTGCCACCAGCAGAGATACTAGTTGGTGGGGCGACGAAAACGAGCAGTACTTC.

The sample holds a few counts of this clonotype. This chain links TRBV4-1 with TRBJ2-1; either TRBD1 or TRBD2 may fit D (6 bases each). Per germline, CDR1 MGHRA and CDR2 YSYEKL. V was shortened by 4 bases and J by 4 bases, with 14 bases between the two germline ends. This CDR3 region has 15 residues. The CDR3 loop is CASSLLGGRYNEQFF. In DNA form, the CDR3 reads TGCGCCAGCAGCCTTCTCGGGGGCAGATACAATGAGCAGTTCTTC.

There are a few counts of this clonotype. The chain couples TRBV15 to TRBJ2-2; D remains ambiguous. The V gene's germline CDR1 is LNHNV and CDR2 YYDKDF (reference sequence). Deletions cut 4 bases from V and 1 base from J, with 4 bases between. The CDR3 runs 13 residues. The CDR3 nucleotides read TGTGCCACCAGCACCAGGAACACCGGGGAGCTGTTTTTT. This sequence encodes CATSTRNTGELFF. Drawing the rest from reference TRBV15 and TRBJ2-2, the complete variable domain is DAMVIQNPRYQVTQFGKPVTLSCSQTLNHNVMYWYQQKSSQAPKLLFHYYDKDFNNEADTPDNFQSRRPNTSFCFLDIRSPGLGDTAMYLCATSTRNTGELFFGEGSRLTVL.

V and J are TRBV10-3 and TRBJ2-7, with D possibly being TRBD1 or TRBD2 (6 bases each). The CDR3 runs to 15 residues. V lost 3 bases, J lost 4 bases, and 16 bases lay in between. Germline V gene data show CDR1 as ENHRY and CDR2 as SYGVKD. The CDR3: CAISDLRGLPYEQYF. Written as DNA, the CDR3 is TGTGCCATCAGTGATTTACGGGGGCTACCTTACGAGCAGTACTTC.

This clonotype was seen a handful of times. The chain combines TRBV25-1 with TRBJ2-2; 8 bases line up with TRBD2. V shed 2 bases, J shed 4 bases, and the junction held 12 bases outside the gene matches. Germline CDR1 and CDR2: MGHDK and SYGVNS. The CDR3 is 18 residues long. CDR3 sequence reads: CASSEDWTSWSPTGELFF. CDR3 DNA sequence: TGTGCCAGCAGTGAAGACTGGACTAGCTGGTCCCCCACCGGGGAGCTGTTTTTT. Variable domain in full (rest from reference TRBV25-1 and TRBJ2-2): EADIYQTPRYLVIGTGKKITLECSQTMGHDKMYWYQQDPGMELHLIHYSYGVNSTEKGDLSSESTVSRIRTEHFPLTLESARPSHTSQYLCASSEDWTSWSPTGELFFGEGSRLTVL.

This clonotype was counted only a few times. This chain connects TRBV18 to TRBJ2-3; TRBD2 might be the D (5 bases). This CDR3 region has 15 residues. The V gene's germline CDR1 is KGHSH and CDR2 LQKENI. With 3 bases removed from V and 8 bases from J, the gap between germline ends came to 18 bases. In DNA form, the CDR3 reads TGTGCCAGCTCACCTTCAATAGACTACCTCCCTACGCAGTATTTT. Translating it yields CASSPSIDYLPTQYF.

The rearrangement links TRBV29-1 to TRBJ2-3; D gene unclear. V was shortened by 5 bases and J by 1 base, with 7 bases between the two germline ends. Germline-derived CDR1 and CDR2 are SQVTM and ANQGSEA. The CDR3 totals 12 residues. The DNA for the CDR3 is TGCAGCGTTCGACGGGGCACAGATACGCAGTATTTT. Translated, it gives CSVRRGTDTQYF.

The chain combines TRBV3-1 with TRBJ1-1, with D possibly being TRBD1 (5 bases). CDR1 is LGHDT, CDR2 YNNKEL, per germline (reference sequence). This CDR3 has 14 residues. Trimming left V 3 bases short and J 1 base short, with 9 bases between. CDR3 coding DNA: TGTGCCAGCAGCCACTTCAGGGAGAACACTGAAGCTTTCTTT. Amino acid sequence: CASSHFRENTEAFF. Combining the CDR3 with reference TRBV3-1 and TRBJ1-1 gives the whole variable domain DTAVSQTPKYLVTQMGNDKSIKCEQNLGHDTMYWYKQDSKKFLKIMFSYNNKELIINETVPNRFSPKSPDKAHLNLHINSLELGDSAVYFCASSHFRENTEAFFGQGTRLTVV.

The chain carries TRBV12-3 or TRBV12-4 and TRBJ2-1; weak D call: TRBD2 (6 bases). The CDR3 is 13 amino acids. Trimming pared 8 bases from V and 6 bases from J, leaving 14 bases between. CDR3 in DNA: TGTGCCAGCCTATTTAGCGGCGGCAATGAGCAGTTCTTC. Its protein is CASLFSGGNEQFF.

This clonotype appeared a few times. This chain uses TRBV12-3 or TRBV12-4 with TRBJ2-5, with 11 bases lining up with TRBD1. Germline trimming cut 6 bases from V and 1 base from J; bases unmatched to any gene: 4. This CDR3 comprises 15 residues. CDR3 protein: CASSGTGGLQETQYF. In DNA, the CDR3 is TGTGCCAGCAGCGGGACAGGGGGACTCCAAGAGACCCAGTACTTC.

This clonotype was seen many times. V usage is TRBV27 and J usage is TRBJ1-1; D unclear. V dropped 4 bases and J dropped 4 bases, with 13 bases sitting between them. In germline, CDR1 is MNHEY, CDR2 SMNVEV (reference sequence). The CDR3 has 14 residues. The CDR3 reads CASSWRAGSTEAFF. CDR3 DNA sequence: TGTGCCAGCAGTTGGAGGGCCGGGAGCACTGAAGCTTTCTTT.

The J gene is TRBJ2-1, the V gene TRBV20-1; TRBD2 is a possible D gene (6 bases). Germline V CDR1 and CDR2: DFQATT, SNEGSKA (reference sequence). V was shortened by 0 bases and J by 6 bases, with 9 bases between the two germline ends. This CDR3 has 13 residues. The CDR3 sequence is CSARESSGNEQFF. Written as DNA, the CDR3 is TGCAGTGCTAGAGAGAGTAGCGGCAATGAGCAGTTCTTC.

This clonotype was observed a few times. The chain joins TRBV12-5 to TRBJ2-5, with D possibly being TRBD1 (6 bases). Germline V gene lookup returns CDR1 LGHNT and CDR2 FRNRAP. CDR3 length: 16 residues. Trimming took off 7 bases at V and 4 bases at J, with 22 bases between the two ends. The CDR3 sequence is CASDAPGRGEAETQYF. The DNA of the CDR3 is TGTGCTAGTGATGCTCCGGGCAGGGGTGAGGCAGAGACCCAGTACTTC. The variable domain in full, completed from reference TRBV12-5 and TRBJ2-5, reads DARVTQTPRHKVTEMGQEVTMRCQPILGHNTVFWYRQTMMQGLELLAYFRNRAPLDDSGMPKDRFSAEMPDATLATLKIQPSEPRDSAVYFCASDAPGRGEAETQYFGPGTRLLVL.

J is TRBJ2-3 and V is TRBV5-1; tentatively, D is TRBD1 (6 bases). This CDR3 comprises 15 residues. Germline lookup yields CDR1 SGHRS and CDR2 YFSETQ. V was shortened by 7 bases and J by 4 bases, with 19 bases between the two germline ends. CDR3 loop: CASSYYRVVADTQYF. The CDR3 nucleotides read TGCGCCAGCTCATACTACAGGGTGGTAGCAGATACGCAGTATTTT.

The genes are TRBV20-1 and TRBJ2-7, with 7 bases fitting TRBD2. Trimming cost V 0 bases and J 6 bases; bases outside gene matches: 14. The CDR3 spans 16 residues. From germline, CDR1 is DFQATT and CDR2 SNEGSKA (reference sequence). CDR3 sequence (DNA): TGCAGTGCTAGAGAGAGGGACGGGAGGAGGTTCTCCGAGCAGTACTTC. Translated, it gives CSARERDGRRFSEQYF.

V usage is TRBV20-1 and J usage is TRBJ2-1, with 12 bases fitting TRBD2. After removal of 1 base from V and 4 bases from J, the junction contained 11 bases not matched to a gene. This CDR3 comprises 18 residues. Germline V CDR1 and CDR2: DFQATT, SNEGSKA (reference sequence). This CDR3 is CSARGPDGTSGWYNEQFF. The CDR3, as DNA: TGCAGTGCTAGAGGACCCGATGGGACTAGCGGGTGGTACAATGAGCAGTTCTTC.